These T cell receptor beta chains were read from a single sample in a study of type 1 and type 2 diabetes patients. TCRdb reanalysed the multiplex PCR reads using MiXCR and keeps one entry per CDR3 protein. In the table there are 270,000 or so distinct CDR3 sequences, 40% to 50% of which are singletons. The specimen was peripheral blood mononuclear cells (PBMCs). The receptors come from a man aged 18 to 29 with type 2 diabetes. Both conserved end residues are trimmed from each CDR3.

v_call	j_call	cdr3_aa
TRBV12-3/TRBV12-4	TRBJ2-3	ASTGRGKGDTQY
TRBV30	TRBJ2-3	AWSSPGLAGLGDTQY
TRBV28	TRBJ2-1	ASSSRGPYNEQF
TRBV4-1	TRBJ1-6	ASSQVVGQGNSPLH
TRBV12-3/TRBV12-4	TRBJ1-3	ASSFGGPGNTIY
TRBV7-9	TRBJ1-1	ASRGQNMNTEAF
TRBV5-1	TRBJ2-3	ASSFPTGGMRIITDTQY
TRBV19	TRBJ2-3	ASSPGVVAGKFLTTDTQY
TRBV7-2	TRBJ2-7	ASSPGREYEQY
TRBV20-1	TRBJ2-7	SARGGAYEQY
TRBV11-2	TRBJ1-1	ASSSPVELVGAPNTEAF
TRBV7-2	TRBJ1-2	ASSPTTGNPDGYT
TRBV3-1	TRBJ1-2	ASSQVDGVYT
TRBV6-6	TRBJ2-7	ASRLGTGLDEQY
TRBV20-1	TRBJ1-2	SATPGGLGRGYT
TRBV15	TRBJ1-1	ATSRAGGVGNTEAF
TRBV27	TRBJ2-7	ASSFLGTSGRGPYEQY